The 3 T cell receptor beta chains given below trace back to one sample, sequenced in a study of blood T cells in healthy people across ages. Sample-barcoded 5' priming and a J-beta primer mix drove a second PCR of roughly 7 to 11 cycles. TCRdb reprocessed the 5' RACE reads via MiXCR and lists one record per CDR3 protein. Counted here are about 570,000 distinct CDR3 sequences, approximately 25% occurring once; the ten biggest clones make up around 18%. The specimen was blood. The receptors shown here come from a woman aged 70-85 years in good health.

In this sample, this clonotype turned up a few times. A junction boundary mismatches the germline segment, possibly from a read error. This sequence joins TRBV20-1 and TRBJ2-3; 8 bases are shared with TRBD1. Germline values: CDR1 DFQATT, CDR2 SNEGSKA (reference sequence). The CDR3 contains 11 residues. CDR3 in amino acids: CSATGQALPVF. In DNA, the CDR3 is TGCAGTGCTACGGGACAGGCTTTACCTGTTTTT.

This chain joins TRBV27 and TRBJ2-3, with D perhaps matching TRBD2 (6 bases). V lost 2 bases, J lost 0 bases, and 15 bases lay in between. This CDR3 has 17 amino acids. The germline V gene has CDR1 MNHEY and CDR2 SMNVEV (reference sequence). The DNA of the CDR3 is TGTGCCAGCAGTTTAGGACTAACCCAGATAAGCACAGATACGCAGTATTTT. Protein product: CASSLGLTQISTDTQYF.

This clonotype was counted only a few times. This chain uses TRBV3-1 with TRBJ2-5; 8 bases are shared with TRBD2. The germline V gene encodes CDR1 LGHDT and CDR2 YNNKEL (reference sequence). The CDR3 consists of 16 residues. V lost 1 base and J lost 1; bases outside the gene matches: 5. Here the CDR3 reads CASSQGTSGLQETQYF. The CDR3 region has the DNA TGTGCCAGCAGCCAAGGAACTAGCGGCCTCCAAGAGACCCAGTACTTC.